The sequence of this T cell receptor beta chain was determined in a study of shared clonotypes between healthy human individuals. The naive CD8 subset, CD45RO-negative cells positively selected for CCR7, excluded terminally differentiated effector memory CD45RA+ cells. Clones were read by immunoSEQ multiplex PCR, and TCRdb kept only the in-frame ones, dropping some. The table shows around 2.1 million clones, with about 93% occurring only once. CDR3 length equals 13 residues. In germline, CDR1 is MDHEN, CDR2 SYDVKM. V lost 11 bases, J lost 4 bases, and 14 bases lay in between. The chain employs TRBV28 and TRBJ1-4; no clear D. The receptor was derived from a man younger than 35 in good health. Some clones in this sample may be carry-over from other donors' samples. The sample was naive CD8+ T cells from PBMCs. The CDR3 is CAVRSGNNEKLFF. The CDR3 region has the DNA TGTGCCGTACGTTCCGGGAATAATGAAAAACTGTTTTTT.